This TCR beta chain was identified during a study of response to subunit inactivated influenza vaccine (dated by TCRdb to between 2017 and 2018). Broadly, across the study: Deep quantitative profiling of the T cell receptor repertoire was used in the study to follow responses to a trivalent subunit inactivated influenza vaccine.

This clonotype was seen only a few times. Which antigen it targets is not known. The record has no base qualities; no much larger clone is one base away. CDR1 and CDR2 are drawn from the germline V gene (reference sequence): DFQATT, SNEGSKA. Compared with germline, V lacks 6 bases and J lacks 6 bases; bases without a gene match: 13. Counted from cysteine to phenylalanine, this CDR3 has 15 amino acids. Just CDR3 DNA is preserved here, 45 bases in frame from base 1. The library relied on RT-PCR. Instrument used: Illumina HiSeq 2500. TCRdb's own reprocessing of the public reads used fastp at Q25 and MiXCR and kept productive beta chains. One record per CDR3 amino acid sequence lists the most common genes and DNA. In all, the sample holds about 540,000 distinct CDR3 sequences, and around a quarter of those were seen once. Clones ranked in the top ten supply 2.5% to 3.5% of the sample. The paper as a whole reports these results and caveats: The authors suggested that each seasonal influenza vaccination may recruit only a limited number of new T cells.

The sample also formed part of further work on T cells expressing NK-cell markers. The second study's paper adds: The TCR beta cDNA libraries were made using 5'RACE template switching, a step that added both a universal primer site and unique molecular identifiers. In sorted CD3+CD56+NKG2C+, CD3+CD56+NKG2C- and CD3+CD56-NKG2C+ T-cell subsets from several donors, TCR beta-chain repertoires were profiled. Seven of the eight sequenced donors were HCMV-seropositive and one was HCMV-seronegative. In several experiments an anti-gammadeltaTCR antibody was added to restrict sorting to alphabetaTCR-expressing T cells. In more than five donors, the dominant CD3+CD56+NKG2C+ clonotypes were found to rank among the top 10 CD8+ clonotypes and to make up about 1.0-7.5% of CD8+ T cells. Those dominant clonotypes were again the most abundant among CD3+CD56-NKG2C+ cells in several donors, at roughly 28.3-65%. It remained unclear whether the expanded NKG2C-expressing T cell clones were specific for HCMV antigens. All eight donors whose samples were sequenced were randomly selected healthy volunteers, three of them men and five women. HCMV-specific IgG was detected in serum with a commercial ELISA kit to determine HCMV serostatus. Peripheral blood mononuclear cells were isolated from blood by Ficoll density gradient centrifugation. CD4+ and CD8+ T cells were isolated from PBMC by magnetic immunoseparation with Miltenyi isolation kits. Priming for cDNA synthesis came from the TCR beta constant segment, and two successive PCR amplification steps followed. Sequencing of the libraries produced 2 x 150 bp reads on Illumina HiSeq 2000/2500, MiSeq or NextSeq. Reads were demultiplexed and grouped by UMI with MIGEC, and clonotypes were assembled and quantified with MiTCR. To remove erroneous sequences, TCR cDNA sequences were retained only when supported by two or more reads. Downstream repertoire analysis used the tcR package, and clonotypes were matched across fractions by CDR3 nucleotide sequence plus V segment. VDJmatch was used to annotate antigen specificity against VDJdb, with one amino acid substitution in CDR3 permitted.

This receptor was taken from a man aged 45-60 years who received an inactivated influenza vaccine. Donor details come from another sample of the same person, matched by shared clones. The input for sequencing was CD4+ T cells sorted from PBMCs, taken about 13 days after vaccination. Recombination linked TRBV20-1 to TRBJ2-7; TRBD2 fits 11 bases in the junction. The nucleotide sequence is given as TGCAGTGCCCCTCGCCCCCGGCTAGCGGGAGGCGAGCAGTACTTC. It is translated as CSAPRPRLAGGEQYF.